This T cell receptor (beta chain) appears in the sequencing data of a study of shared clonotypes between healthy human individuals. Germline V gene sequence: CDR1 SNHLY, CDR2 FYNNEI. The V and J ends lost 6 bases and 5 bases, in that order; junction bases with no gene match: 9. The CDR3 is made up of 14 amino acids. Once extracted for a subset, genomic DNA was divided evenly among several immunoSEQ plates. Only in-frame clones appear in the TCRdb table, and some are missing; sequencing was by immunoSEQ multiplex PCR. The repertoire consists of more than 450,000 clones, with 79% occurring once and the leading ten covering under 15%. Worth noting for this clone: Its antigen is unknown.

Regarding the study as a whole: Few donors restricted represented genetic and exposure-history diversity.

V is TRBV2 and J is TRBJ2-5; 7 bases are shared with TRBD2. This TCR derives from a woman aged 40 to 50 in good health. Some clones in this sample may be carry-over from other donors' samples. The sequenced material came from PBMCs. CDR3 in amino acids: CASSPTSYKETQYF. CDR3 sequence (DNA): TGTGCCAGCAGCCCGACTAGCTATAAGGAGACCCAGTACTTC.